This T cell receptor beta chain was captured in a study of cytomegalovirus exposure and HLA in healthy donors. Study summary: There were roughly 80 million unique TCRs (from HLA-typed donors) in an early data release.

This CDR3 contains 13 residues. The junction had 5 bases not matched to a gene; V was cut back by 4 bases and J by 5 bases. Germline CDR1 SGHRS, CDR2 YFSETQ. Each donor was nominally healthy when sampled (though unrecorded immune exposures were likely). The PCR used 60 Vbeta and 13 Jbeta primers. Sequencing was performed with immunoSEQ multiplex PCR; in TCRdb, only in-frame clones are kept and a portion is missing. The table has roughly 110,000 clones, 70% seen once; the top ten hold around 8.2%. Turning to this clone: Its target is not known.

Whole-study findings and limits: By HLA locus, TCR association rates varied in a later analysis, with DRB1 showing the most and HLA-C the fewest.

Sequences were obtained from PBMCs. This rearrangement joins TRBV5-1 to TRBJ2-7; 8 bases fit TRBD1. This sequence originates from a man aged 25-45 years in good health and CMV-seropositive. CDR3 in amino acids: CASSDGQGHEQYF. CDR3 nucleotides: TGCGCCAGCAGCGACGGACAGGGTCACGAGCAGTACTTC.